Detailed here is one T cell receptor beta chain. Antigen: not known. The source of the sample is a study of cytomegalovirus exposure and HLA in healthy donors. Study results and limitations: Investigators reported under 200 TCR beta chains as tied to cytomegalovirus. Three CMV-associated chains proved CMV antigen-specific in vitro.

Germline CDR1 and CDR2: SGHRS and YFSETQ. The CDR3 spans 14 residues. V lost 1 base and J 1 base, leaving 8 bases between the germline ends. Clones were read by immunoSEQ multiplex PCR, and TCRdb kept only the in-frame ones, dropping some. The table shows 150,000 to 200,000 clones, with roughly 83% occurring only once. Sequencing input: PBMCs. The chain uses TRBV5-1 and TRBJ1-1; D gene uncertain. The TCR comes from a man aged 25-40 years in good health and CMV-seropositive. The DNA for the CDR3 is TGCGCCAGCAGCTTGACGTCGGGGAACACTGAAGCTTTCTTT. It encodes CASSLTSGNTEAFF.